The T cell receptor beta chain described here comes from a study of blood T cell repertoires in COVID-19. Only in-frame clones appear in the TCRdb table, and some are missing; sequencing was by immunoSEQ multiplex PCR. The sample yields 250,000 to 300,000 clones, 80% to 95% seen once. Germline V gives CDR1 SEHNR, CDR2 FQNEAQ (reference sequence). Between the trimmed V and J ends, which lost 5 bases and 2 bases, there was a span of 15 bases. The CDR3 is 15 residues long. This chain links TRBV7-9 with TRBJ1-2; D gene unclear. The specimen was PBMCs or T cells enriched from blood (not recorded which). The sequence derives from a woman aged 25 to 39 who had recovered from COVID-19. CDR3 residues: CASSHYREPNYGYTF. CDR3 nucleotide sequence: TGTGCCAGCAGCCATTACCGGGAGCCCAACTATGGCTACACCTTC.